The present T cell receptor (beta chain) was sequenced within a study of technical replicates of blood from a handful of donors. Sequencing was performed with immunoSEQ multiplex PCR; in TCRdb, only in-frame clones are kept and a portion is missing. Of approximately 81,000 clones listed, under 97% are singletons. This sequence was found in a human donor in good health. Sequencing used T cells isolated from PBMCs.

CDR3 nucleotides: TGCGCCAGCAGCCAAGCGGACTGGGACAACCAGGATGGCTACACCTTC. It codes for CASSQADWDNQDGYTF. This sequence joins TRBV4-1 and TRBJ1-2, with D possibly matching TRBD1 (6 bases). CDR3 size: 16 residues. CDR1 MGHRA and CDR2 YSYEKL come from the germline V gene. Trimming removed 1 base from V and 6 bases from J, with 18 bases in between.